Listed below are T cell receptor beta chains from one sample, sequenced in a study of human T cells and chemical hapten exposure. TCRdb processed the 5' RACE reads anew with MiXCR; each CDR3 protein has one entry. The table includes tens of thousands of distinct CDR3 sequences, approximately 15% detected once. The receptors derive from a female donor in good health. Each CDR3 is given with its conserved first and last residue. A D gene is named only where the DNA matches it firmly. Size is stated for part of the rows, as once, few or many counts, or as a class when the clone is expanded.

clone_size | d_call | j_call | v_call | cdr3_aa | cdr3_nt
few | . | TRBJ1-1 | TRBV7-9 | CASGIVMTDLNTEAFF | TGTGCCAGCGGTATCGTAATGACGGACCTTAACACTGAAGCTTTCTTT
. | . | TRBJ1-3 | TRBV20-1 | CSARGRSSGNTIYF | TGCAGTGCTAGAGGCAGGAGCTCTGGAAACACCATATATTTT
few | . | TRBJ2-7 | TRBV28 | CASSFFKGRGSYEQYF | TGTGCCAGCAGTTTTTTTAAGGGGCGCGGTTCCTACGAGCAGTACTTC
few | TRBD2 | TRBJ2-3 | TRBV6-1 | CASSDGLAGSDTQYF | TGTGCCAGCAGTGACGGACTAGCGGGGTCAGATACGCAGTATTTT
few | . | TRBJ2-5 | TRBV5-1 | CASRSGQETQYF | TGCGCCAGCAGATCCGGACAAGAGACCCAGTACTTC
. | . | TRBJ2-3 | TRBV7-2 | CASSLASIYTDTQYF | TGTGCCAGCAGCTTAGCCTCTATTTACACAGATACGCAGTATTTT
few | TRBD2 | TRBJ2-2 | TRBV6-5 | CASTRLAGETGELFF | TGTGCCAGCACCCGACTAGCGGGTGAGACCGGGGAGCTGTTTTTT
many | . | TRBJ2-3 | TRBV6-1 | CASSRVFTDTQYF | TGTGCCAGCAGTAGGGTGTTCACAGATACGCAGTATTTT
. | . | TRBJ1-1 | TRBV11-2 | CASSHPPRGGYTEAFF | TGTGCCAGCAGCCATCCCCCCCGGGGCGGTTACACTGAAGCTTTCTTT
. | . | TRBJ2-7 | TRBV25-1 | CASSESVVNYEQYF | TGTGCCAGCAGTGAATCGGTGGTAAACTACGAGCAGTACTTC
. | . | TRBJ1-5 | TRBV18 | CASSPRGDWGNQPQHF | TGTGCCAGCTCACCACGCGGGGATTGGGGCAATCAGCCCCAGCATTTT
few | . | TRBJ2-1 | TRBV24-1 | CATSDGTRNEQFF | TGTGCCACCAGTGATGGGACGAGGAATGAGCAGTTCTTC
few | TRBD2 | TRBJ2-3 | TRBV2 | CASRPGLAGGTDTQYF | TGTGCCAGCAGACCTGGACTAGCGGGGGGCACAGATACGCAGTATTTT
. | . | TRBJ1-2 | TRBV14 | CASSQRGATGYHYGYTF | TGTGCCAGCAGCCAACGGGGGGCAACAGGGTATCACTATGGCTACACCTTC
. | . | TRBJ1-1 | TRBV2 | CASGRRNTEAFF | TGTGCCAGCGGACGGCGGAACACTGAAGCTTTCTTT
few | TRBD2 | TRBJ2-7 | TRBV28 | CASSLDPAGAHEQYF | TGTGCCAGCAGTTTAGATCCAGCGGGAGCACACGAGCAGTACTTC
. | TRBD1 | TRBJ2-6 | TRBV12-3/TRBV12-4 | CASSFTGVNSGANVLTF | TGTGCCAGCAGTTTTACAGGGGTCAACTCTGGGGCCAACGTCCTGACTTTC
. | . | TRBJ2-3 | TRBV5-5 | CASSLVGAHTDTQYF | TGTGCCAGCAGCTTGGTCGGGGCCCACACGGATACGCAGTATTTT
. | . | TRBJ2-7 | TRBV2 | CASSESTFYEQYF | TGTGCCAGCAGTGAAAGTACCTTCTACGAGCAGTACTTC
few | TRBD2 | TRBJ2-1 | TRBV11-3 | CASSLAGGPYNEQFF | TGTGCCAGCAGCTTAGCGGGGGGACCCTACAATGAGCAGTTCTTC
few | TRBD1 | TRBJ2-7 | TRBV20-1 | CSATGQGKIYEQYF | TGCAGTGCTACGGGACAGGGGAAAATTTACGAGCAGTACTTC
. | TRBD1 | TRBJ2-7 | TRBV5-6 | CASSPDRGHEQYF | TGTGCCAGCAGCCCGGACAGGGGGCACGAGCAGTACTTC
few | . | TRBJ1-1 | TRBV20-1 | CSVQRTTEAFF | TGCAGTGTTCAGCGGACGACTGAAGCTTTCTTT
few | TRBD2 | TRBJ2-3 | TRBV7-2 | CASSLLAGTSGDTQYF | TGTGCCAGCAGCTTACTAGCGGGGACATCCGGAGATACGCAGTATTTT
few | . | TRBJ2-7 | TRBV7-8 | CASSLTGPYEQYF | TGTGCCAGCAGCTTAACAGGGCCCTACGAGCAGTACTTC
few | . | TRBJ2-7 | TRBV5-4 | CASSLDRGGEQYF | TGTGCCAGCAGCTTGGACAGGGGGGGCGAGCAGTACTTC
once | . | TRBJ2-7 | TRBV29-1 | CSVTRGDEQYF | TGCAGCGTCACTAGAGGGGACGAGCAGTACTTC
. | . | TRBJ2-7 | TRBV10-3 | CAIGRTTNEQYF | TGTGCCATCGGCAGGACAACCAACGAGCAGTACTTC
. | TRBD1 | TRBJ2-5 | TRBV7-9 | CASSQGTGQETQYF | TGTGCCAGCAGTCAAGGGACAGGGCAAGAGACCCAGTACTTC
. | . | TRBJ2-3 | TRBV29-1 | CSVDGVPGQSTDTQYF | TGCAGCGTTGATGGGGTACCGGGACAAAGCACAGATACGCAGTATTTT
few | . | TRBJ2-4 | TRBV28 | CASISAGRPKNIQYF | TGTGCCAGTATTTCGGCAGGGAGGCCCAAAAACATTCAGTACTTC
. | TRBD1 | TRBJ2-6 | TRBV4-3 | CASSPWDRSSGANVLTF | TGCGCCAGCAGCCCCTGGGACAGAAGCTCTGGGGCCAACGTCCTGACTTTC
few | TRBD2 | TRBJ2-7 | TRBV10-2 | CASSFWGLAGKGYEQYF | TGCGCCAGCAGTTTCTGGGGACTAGCGGGGAAGGGGTACGAGCAGTACTTC
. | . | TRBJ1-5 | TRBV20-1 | CSASHGRFNQPQHF | TGCAGTGCTAGTCACGGACGTTTCAATCAGCCCCAGCATTTT
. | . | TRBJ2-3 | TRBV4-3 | CASSQAVGGTDTQYF | TGCGCCAGCAGCCAAGCGGTGGGGGGCACAGATACGCAGTATTTT
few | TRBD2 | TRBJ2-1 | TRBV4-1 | CASSQGWPSGSPNSYNEQFF | TGCGCCAGCAGCCAAGGGTGGCCTAGCGGGAGCCCCAATTCCTACAATGAGCAGTTCTTC
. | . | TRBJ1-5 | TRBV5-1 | CASSLSGDGNQPQHF | TGCGCCAGCAGCTTATCCGGGGATGGCAATCAGCCCCAGCATTTT
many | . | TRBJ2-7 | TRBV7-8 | CASSPDYEQYF | TGTGCCAGCAGCCCAGACTACGAGCAGTACTTC
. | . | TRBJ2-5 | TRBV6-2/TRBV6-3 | CASSKEGQYF | TGTGCCAGCAGCAAAGAAGGCCAGTACTTC
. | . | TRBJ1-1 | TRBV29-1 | CSVEDEGVRTEAFF | TGCAGCGTTGAAGATGAGGGGGTTAGGACTGAAGCTTTCTTT
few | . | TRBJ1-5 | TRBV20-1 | CSARQGNQPQHF | TGCAGTGCTAGACAGGGCAATCAGCCCCAGCATTTT
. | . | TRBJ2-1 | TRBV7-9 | CASSSLRDSDEQFF | TGTGCCAGCAGCTCACTCCGGGACTCAGATGAGCAGTTCTTC
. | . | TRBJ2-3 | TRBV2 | CASSKRASTDTQYF | TGTGCCAGCAGTAAGCGGGCGAGCACAGATACGCAGTATTTT
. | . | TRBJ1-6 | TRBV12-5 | CASGLGLGVSSYNSPLHF | TGTGCTAGTGGTTTGGGGCTCGGGGTCTCCTCCTATAATTCACCCCTCCACTTT
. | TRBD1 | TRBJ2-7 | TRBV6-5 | CASSYSRDRLISF | TGTGCCAGCAGTTACTCGCGGGACAGGCTCATCAGCTTC
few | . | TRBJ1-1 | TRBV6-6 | CASSYDRRTEAFF | TGTGCCAGCAGTTACGACAGGCGGACTGAAGCTTTCTTT
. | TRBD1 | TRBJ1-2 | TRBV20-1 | CSARDRGTGRNYGYTF | TGCAGTGCTAGAGATCGGGGGACAGGGAGAAACTATGGCTACACCTTC
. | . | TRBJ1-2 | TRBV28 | CASSGGGAGYTF | TGTGCCAGCAGTGGGGGGGGGGCTGGCTACACCTTC
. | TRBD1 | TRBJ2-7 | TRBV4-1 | CASSQGDRSYEQYF | TGCGCCAGCAGCCAAGGGGACAGGAGTTACGAGCAGTACTTC
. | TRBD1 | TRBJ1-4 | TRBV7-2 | CASSLALVGQGYEKLFF | TGTGCCAGCAGCTTAGCGCTTGTTGGACAGGGGTACGAAAAACTGTTTTTT
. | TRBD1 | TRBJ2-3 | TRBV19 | CASSKGQGIFGDTQYF | TGTGCCAGTAGTAAGGGACAGGGGATCTTTGGAGATACGCAGTATTTT
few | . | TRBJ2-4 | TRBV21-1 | CASSNKVRGGDLDIQYF | TGTGCCAGCAGCAATAAGGTGCGAGGAGGGGATTTGGACATTCAGTACTTC